What follows is one TCR beta chain and its context. The protocol was immunoSEQ multiplex PCR, while the TCRdb copy is restricted to in-frame clones and leaves out a portion. The data hold a few hundred thousand clones, with just under 90% observed a single time. The sample originates from a study of blood T cell repertoires in COVID-19. Trimming removed 0 bases from V and 2 bases from J, with 11 bases in between. CDR3 length: 15 amino acids. Germline V lookup: CDR1 SGHNT, CDR2 YENEEA. The source material was peripheral blood. The clonotype comes from a woman aged 50 to 60 with COVID-19, enrolled during active disease. The chain recombines TRBV11-3 with TRBJ2-7; D uncertain. The CDR3 sequence is CASSLDGQATYEQYF. The CDR3, as DNA: TGTGCCAGCAGCTTAGACGGCCAGGCCACCTACGAGCAGTACTTC.